This TCR beta chain comes out of a study of blood T cell repertoires in COVID-19. Study overall: Sites across the United States, Italy and Spain contributed samples from acute and convalescent COVID-19.

Authors' processing steps: Cell counts per sample came from amplifying reference gene primers. Clones were sequenced by immunoSEQ multiplex PCR, and TCRdb holds only the in-frame ones, with some missing. That table furnishes V, J and clone size, whereas the DNA furnished D and trimming. The sample holds around 12,000 clones, 85% to 90% seen once. Unmatched junction bases numbered 5, after V lost 2 bases and J lost 10 bases. The germline gives CDR1 MNHNY, CDR2 SVGAGI (reference sequence). This CDR3 comprises 13 residues. What was sequenced was peripheral blood. This TCR derives from a woman aged 55-70 years with active COVID-19. The chain employs TRBV6-6 and TRBJ2-3; 8 positions agree with TRBD2. CDR3 residues: CASSYTGGEAQYF. The CDR3 DNA reads TGTGCCAGCAGTTACACCGGGGGGGAGGCGCAGTATTTT.